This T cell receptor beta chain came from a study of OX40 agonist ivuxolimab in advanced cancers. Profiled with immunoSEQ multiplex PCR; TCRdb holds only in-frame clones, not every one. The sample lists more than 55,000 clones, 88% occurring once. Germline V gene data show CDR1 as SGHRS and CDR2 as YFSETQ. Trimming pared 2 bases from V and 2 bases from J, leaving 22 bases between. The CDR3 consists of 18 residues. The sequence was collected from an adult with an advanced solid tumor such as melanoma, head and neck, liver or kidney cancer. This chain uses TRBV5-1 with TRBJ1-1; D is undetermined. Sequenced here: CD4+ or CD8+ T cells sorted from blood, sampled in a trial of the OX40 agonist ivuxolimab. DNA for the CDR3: TGCGCCAGCAGCTTCCTCTCGGACGTAAGGCGAGGAAACACTGAAGCTTTCTTT. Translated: CASSFLSDVRRGNTEAFF.